This T cell receptor beta chain was identified in a study of PD-1 blockade in classical Hodgkin lymphoma. Time point: newly diagnosed, previously untreated cHL patient sample. Magnetic negative selection purified CD4+ T cells from thawed PBMCs. Method: immunoSEQ multiplex PCR; TCRdb's copy keeps in-frame clones and lacks some. This table has 20,000 to 25,000 clones, 75% to 95% appearing once. The CDR3 is 10 amino acids. V lost 6 bases to trimming and J lost 3 bases, with 2 bases between them. Per the germline V gene, CDR1 is WNHNN and CDR2 is SYGVQD (reference sequence). Points on this clone: Its antigen is undetermined.

Study-wide findings and caveats: Diminished baseline TCR diversity has been reported in newly diagnosed patients relative to healthy donors. Reasons behind the repertoire differences stay unclear, perhaps disease activity or earlier therapy.

The clonotype was recovered from a human donor with classical Hodgkin lymphoma. The V call is TRBV10-1, the J call TRBJ1-2; D call uncertain. Input material: CD4+ T cells from blood. CDR3 in amino acids: CASRDYGYTF. Written as DNA, the CDR3 is TGCGCCAGCAGGGACTATGGCTACACCTTC.